A single sample is the source of the 20 T cell receptor beta chains below, sequenced in a study of cytomegalovirus exposure and HLA in healthy donors. PCR employed 60 Vbeta and 13 Jbeta primers. The protocol was immunoSEQ multiplex PCR, while the TCRdb copy is restricted to in-frame clones and leaves out a portion. This table has around 90,000 clones, approximately 77% appearing once. Specimen: PBMCs. Receptor source: a human donor in good health.

V usage is TRBV6-8 and J usage is TRBJ1-1; no firm D call. Germline values: CDR1 MNHGY, CDR2 SAAAGT. This CDR3 region has 8 residues. Between the trimmed V and J ends, which lost 11 bases and 11 bases, there was a span of 9 bases. The CDR3 coding sequence is TGTGCCCGACGGAGCGCTTTCTTT. The encoded protein is CARRSAFF.

The chain combines TRBV6-1 with TRBJ1-5, with D perhaps TRBD1 (6 bases). CDR1 is MNHNS and CDR2 is SASEGT in the germline V gene. There are 13 residues in the CDR3. V dropped 4 bases and J dropped 5 bases, with 9 bases sitting between them. CDR3 sequence: CASSGGGHQPQHF. As DNA, the CDR3 is TGTGCCAGCAGTGGTGGGGGCCATCAGCCCCAGCATTTT.

This chain's CDR3 is CASSYVGGSPGELFF. The CDR3, as DNA: TGTGCCAGCAGTTATGTTGGAGGTTCGCCCGGGGAGCTGTTTTTT. The V and J genes are TRBV6-5 and TRBJ2-2; a possible D gene is TRBD2 (5 bases). CDR1 and CDR2 from the germline V gene are MNHEY and SVGAGI. This CDR3 contains 15 residues. V lost 3 bases to trimming and J lost 6 bases, with 14 bases between them.

J is TRBJ1-4 and V is TRBV7-9; the D is unclear. Germline V gene sequence: CDR1 SEHNR, CDR2 FQNEAQ (reference sequence). This CDR3 is 13 amino acids long. Trimming took off 7 bases at V and 5 bases at J, with 11 bases between the two ends. This CDR3 is CASKTGENEKLFF. CDR3 sequence (DNA): TGTGCCAGCAAGACCGGGGAGAATGAAAAACTGTTTTTT.

The V gene is TRBV19, the J gene TRBJ2-7; 9 nucleotides match TRBD2. The CDR3 has 15 residues. Germline V gene sequence: CDR1 LNHDA, CDR2 SQIVND (reference sequence). J lost 3 bases, V lost 3 bases, and 6 bases had no gene match. CDR3: CASSILTSGRYEQYF. The CDR3 DNA reads as TGTGCCAGTAGTATTCTAACTAGCGGGCGCTACGAGCAGTACTTC.

The chain is built from TRBV19 and TRBJ1-3; the match to TRBD1 covers 8 bases. CDR1 LNHDA and CDR2 SQIVND come from the germline V gene (reference sequence). This CDR3 comprises 14 residues. With V trimmed by 8 bases and J by 2 bases, 5 bases remained unmatched. The CDR3 spells CASRQGAAGNTIYF. Here the CDR3 DNA reads TGTGCCAGTCGTCAGGGGGCCGCTGGAAACACCATATATTTT.

V is TRBV7-2 and J is TRBJ1-2; D not resolved. V was trimmed by 3 bases and J by 3 bases, leaving 8 bases between them. The CDR3 covers 13 residues. Per the germline V gene, CDR1 is SGHTA and CDR2 is FQGNSA. The CDR3 sequence: CASSLSQDYGYTF. Here the CDR3 DNA reads TGTGCCAGCAGCTTGAGCCAAGACTATGGCTACACCTTC.

The chain combines TRBV19 with TRBJ1-5; D gene ambiguous. The V gene's germline CDR1 is LNHDA and CDR2 SQIVND (reference sequence). The V end lost 4 bases, the J end lost 2 bases, and 12 bases lay between the germline ends. CDR3 length equals 15 residues. CDR3 amino acids: CASSTSYSGNQPQHF. As DNA, the CDR3 is TGTGCCAGTAGTACCTCATATTCGGGCAATCAGCCCCAGCATTTT.

This clone was detected only a few times. The V gene is TRBV4-2, the J gene TRBJ2-3; D call uncertain. This CDR3 spans 15 amino acids. The germline V gene has CDR1 LGHNA and CDR2 YNFKEQ. V lost 0 bases and J 6 bases, leaving 13 bases between the germline ends. For the CDR3, the DNA is TGTGCCAGCAGCCAAGATCGTGGTGTCGGGGATACGCAGTATTTT. Protein: CASSQDRGVGDTQYF.

This clone was found once. J is TRBJ2-3 and V is TRBV14, with a weak D call TRBD2 (6 bases). CDR1 and CDR2 from the germline V gene are SGHDN and FVKESK. The CDR3 loop spans 13 amino acids. Deletions cut 3 bases from V and 9 bases from J, with 13 bases between. The CDR3 DNA reads TGTGCCAGCAGCCATGACTATGGGGGGACGCAGTATTTT. Protein sequence: CASSHDYGGTQYF.

V is TRBV7-2 and J is TRBJ1-6, with a weak D call TRBD1 (5 bases). The CDR3 consists of 15 residues. V lost 9 bases, J lost 6 bases, and 18 bases lay in between. The germline CDR1 and CDR2 sequences are SGHTA and FQGNSA. The chain's CDR3 is CARRLLLGGNSPLHF. In DNA, the CDR3 is TGTGCCAGGCGATTGCTTCTCGGGGGTAATTCACCCCTCCACTTT. The variable domain in full, completed from reference TRBV7-2 and TRBJ1-6, reads GAGVSQSPSNKVTEKGKDVELRCDPISGHTALYWYRQSLGQGLEFLIYFQGNSAPDKSGLPSDRFSAERTGGSVSTLTIQRTQQEDSAVYLCARRLLLGGNSPLHFGNGTRLTVT.

This clone has a handful of counts. The same CDR3 arises from other DNA sequences in this sample as well. This rearrangement joins TRBV6-5 to TRBJ1-5; the D gene is possibly TRBD1 (6 bases). Germline-derived CDR1 and CDR2 are MNHEY and SVGAGI. V lost 6 bases and J lost 2, with 11 bases in between. This CDR3 has 14 residues. The CDR3 loop reads CASSSTGGNQPQHF. DNA of the CDR3: TGTGCCAGCAGCTCGACAGGAGGCAATCAGCCCCAGCATTTT.

The V gene is TRBV27, the J gene TRBJ1-2; 10 nucleotides align to TRBD1. Germline loops: CDR1 MNHEY, CDR2 SMNVEV (reference sequence). Trimming at V came to 5 bases and at J to 8 bases, leaving 2 bases not matched to a gene. CDR3 length: 12 amino acids. The CDR3 nucleotides are TGTGCCAGCAGTCGGACAGGGGGGGGCTACACCTTC. Protein product: CASSRTGGGYTF.

This CDR3 is CSGHRANTEAFF. As DNA, the CDR3 is TGCAGCGGTCACAGGGCGAACACTGAAGCTTTCTTT. This rearrangement joins TRBV29-1 to TRBJ1-1; tentative D call: TRBD1 (6 bases). V lost 7 bases to trimming and J lost 1 base, with 10 bases between them. Per the germline V gene, CDR1 is SQVTM and CDR2 is ANQGSEA. The CDR3 length is 12 residues. The variable domain in full, with the rest retrieved from reference TRBV29-1 and TRBJ1-1, is SAVISQKPSRDICQRGTSLTIQCQVDSQVTMMFWYRQQPGQSLTLIATANQGSEATYESGFVIDKFPISRPNLTFSTLTVSNMSPEDSSIYLCSGHRANTEAFFGQGTRLTVV.

CDR3 amino acids: CASSPWTSGGVDIQYF. CDR3 coding DNA: TGTGCCAGCAGTCCATGGACTAGCGGGGGGGTGGACATTCAGTACTTC. This sequence joins TRBV27 and TRBJ2-4, with 15 nucleotides matching TRBD2. The V gene's germline CDR1 is MNHEY and CDR2 SMNVEV (reference sequence). V gave up 5 bases and J gave up 8 bases; unmatched junction bases: 7. The length of the CDR3 is 16 residues.

This chain uses TRBV5-1 with TRBJ1-6, with TRBD1 identical over 7 bases. Losses at the gene ends were 0 bases for V and 6 bases for J; bases not matched to a gene: 6. The germline CDR1 and CDR2 sequences are SGHRS and YFSETQ. This CDR3 comprises 16 residues. The CDR3 loop is CASSLERGQSNSPLHF. CDR3 nucleotide sequence: TGCGCCAGCAGCTTGGAGAGGGGGCAAAGTAATTCACCCCTCCACTTT.

J is TRBJ2-1 and V is TRBV19, with 8 bases that match TRBD1. The CDR3 is 16 residues long. Germline V gives CDR1 LNHDA, CDR2 SQIVND (reference sequence). The V and J ends lost 6 bases and 2 bases, in that order; junction bases with no gene match: 9. The CDR3 coding sequence is TGTGCCAGTAGCCCTTCGTCAGGGGGCCCCTACAATGAGCAGTTCTTC. This sequence encodes CASSPSSGGPYNEQFF.

This chain links TRBV29-1 with TRBJ2-5; 7 bases are shared with TRBD1. The last part of the DNA fits TRBJ2-7 better; the J call may be wrong. There are 12 residues in the CDR3. Germline loops: CDR1 SQVTM, CDR2 ANQGSEA. CDR3 residues: CSAGDSVYEQYF. The CDR3, as DNA: TGCAGCGCCGGGGACAGCGTCTACGAGCAGTACTTC.

The chain carries TRBV6-5 and TRBJ2-7; 9 nucleotides line up with TRBD2. Trimming took 2 bases from V and 2 from J; bases not matched to a gene: 1. Germline loops: CDR1 MNHEY, CDR2 SVGAGI. The CDR3 sequence is 14 residues long. The CDR3 nucleotides read TGTGCCAGCAGTTACGGCGGGGGGGCCTACGAGCAGTACTTC. This codes for CASSYGGGAYEQYF.

The chain combines TRBV7-2 with TRBJ2-2, with TRBD2 matching over 9 bases. Trimming removed 1 base from V and 3 bases from J; junction bases left unmatched: 6. Germline loops: CDR1 SGHTA, CDR2 FQGNSA. CDR3 size: 17 residues. CDR3 DNA sequence: TGTGCCAGCAGCTTAGGATGGACTAGCGATTACACCGGGGAGCTGTTTTTT. It specifies CASSLGWTSDYTGELFF.